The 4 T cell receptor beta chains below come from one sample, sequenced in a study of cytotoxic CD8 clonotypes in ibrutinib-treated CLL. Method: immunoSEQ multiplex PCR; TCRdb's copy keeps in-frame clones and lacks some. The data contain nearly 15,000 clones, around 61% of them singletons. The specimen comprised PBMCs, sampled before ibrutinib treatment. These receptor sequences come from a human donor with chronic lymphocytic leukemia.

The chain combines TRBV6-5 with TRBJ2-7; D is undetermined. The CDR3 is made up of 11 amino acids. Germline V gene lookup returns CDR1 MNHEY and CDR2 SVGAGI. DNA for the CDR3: TGTGCCAGCAGTGAAGTGGGCCACATCCTCGTC. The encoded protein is CASSEVGHILV.

CDR3 region: CASSFLSSSGSGDTQYF. CDR3 nucleotide sequence: TGTGCCAGCAGTTTTCTGAGCTCTAGCGGGAGTGGAGATACGCAGTATTTT. The rearrangement uses TRBV27 and TRBJ2-3; 10 bases match TRBD2. The CDR3 loop spans 17 amino acids. The ends lost 3 bases at V and 5 bases at J; junction bases unmatched: 11. Germline V gives CDR1 MNHEY, CDR2 SMNVEV (reference sequence).

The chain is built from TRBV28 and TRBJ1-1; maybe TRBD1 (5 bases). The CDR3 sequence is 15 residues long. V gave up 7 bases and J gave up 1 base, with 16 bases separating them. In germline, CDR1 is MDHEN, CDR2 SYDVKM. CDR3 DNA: TGTGCCAGCAAACGCGGAGCAGGGACGAACACTGAAGCTTTCTTT. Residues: CASKRGAGTNTEAFF.

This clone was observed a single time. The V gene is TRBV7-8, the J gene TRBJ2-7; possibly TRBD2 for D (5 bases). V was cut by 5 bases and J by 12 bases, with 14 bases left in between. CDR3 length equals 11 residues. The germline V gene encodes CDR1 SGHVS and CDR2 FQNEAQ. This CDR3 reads CASSPPPGWYV. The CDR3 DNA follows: TGTGCCAGCAGCCCTCCCCCGGGGTGGTACGTC.